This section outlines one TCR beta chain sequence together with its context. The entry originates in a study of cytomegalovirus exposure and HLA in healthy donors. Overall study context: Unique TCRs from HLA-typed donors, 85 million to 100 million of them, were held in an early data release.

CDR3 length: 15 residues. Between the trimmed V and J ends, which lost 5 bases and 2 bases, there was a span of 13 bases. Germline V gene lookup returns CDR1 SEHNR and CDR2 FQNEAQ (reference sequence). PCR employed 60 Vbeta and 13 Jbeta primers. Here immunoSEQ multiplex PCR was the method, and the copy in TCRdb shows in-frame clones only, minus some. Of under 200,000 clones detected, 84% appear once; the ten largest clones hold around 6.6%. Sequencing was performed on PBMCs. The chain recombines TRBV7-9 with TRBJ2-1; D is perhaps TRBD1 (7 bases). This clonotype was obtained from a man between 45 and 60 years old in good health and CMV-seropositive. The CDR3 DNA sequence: TGTGCCAGCAGCCAAGGAGGGGGCCCCTACAATGAGCAGTTCTTC. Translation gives CASSQGGGPYNEQFF.